This T cell receptor beta chain derives from a study of CD8 T cells in Susac syndrome (dated by TCRdb to the late 2010s). With regard to the full study: Whether CD8+ T cell activation and differentiation in Susac syndrome was antigen driven was tested using repertoire sequencing. Clonality of the CD8+ T cell repertoire was compared between over ten healthy donors, about 14 Susac syndrome patients and under 19 multiple sclerosis patients. Overall study results and their limits: The TCR sequencing and HLA analysis was acknowledged to have included a relatively small number of individuals.

High-throughput TCR beta sequencing profiled peripheral blood CD8+ and CD4+ T cells from healthy donors, Susac syndrome patients and multiple sclerosis patients. The multiple sclerosis controls were treatment-naive patients who had stable or active relapsing-remitting disease and met the revised McDonald criteria. Bulk CD8+ and CD4+ T cells were purified magnetically by negative isolation, whereas CD8+ TEMRA cells were enriched by FACS. Blood was collected in EDTA tubes and processed within 24 hours, with PBMCs isolated through density gradient centrifugation. PBMCs intended for TCR sequencing were cryopreserved in liquid nitrogen and thawed later in a water bath at 37 degrees C. The sorted or isolated CD4+, CD8+ and CD8+ TEMRA cells reached a purity of at least 90%. Trimming takes 4 bases off V and 3 bases off J; junction bases not matched to a gene: 6. Its CDR3 holds 14 amino acids, cysteine through phenylalanine. The retained sequence is limited to the CDR3, 42 bases, with the frame set at the first base. Per the germline V gene (reference sequence), LNHDA is the CDR1 and SQIVND is the CDR2.

Turning to this clonotype: The specificity of this receptor is unknown. The input lacks base qualities; no much larger clone sits a single base away.

RNA was extracted using the RNeasy kit, and roughly 0.45 to 1 microgram was reverse transcribed with random hexamers. TCR beta CDR3 regions were amplified with the immunoSEQ multiplex PCR assay covering 54 Vbeta and 13 Jbeta segments. To correct PCR amplification bias, a synthetic template baseline was used for both primer optimization and computational correction. In the source study's methods: Reads were annotated to V, D and J genes according to IMGT and were analyzed with immunoSEQ Analyzer, with only productive sequences retained. Clonality was calculated as one minus the Shannon entropy normalized by log2 of the number of productive unique sequences. Public and private clones were assessed among the 100 most prevalent clones of each patient and control. Clones were defined as Susac-specific if absent from the healthy and MS cohorts, from 900 to 1,200 published viral clones and from other ImmuneACCESS disease sequences. The public reads were run again by TCRdb, first through fastp at Q25 and then through MiXCR, and only productive beta chains were kept. For every CDR3 protein sequence, its rows merge into one entry that carries the most common genes and DNA. TCRdb, not the authors, supplied the V and J calls. For this sample there are approximately 220,000 distinct CDR3 sequences; 92% appear just once. The top ten clonotypes cover 0.1% to 0.15% of the sample.

This chain joins TRBV19 to TRBJ2-7, with 7 middle bases fitting TRBD2. Sequenced material: CD8+ T cells from PBMCs. The receptor was isolated from a human donor with multiple sclerosis. The sequenced DNA is TGTGCCAGTAGTACGGCGGGAGTGGACTACGAGCAGTACTTC. Its product reads: CASSTAGVDYEQYF. Reference TRBV19 and TRBJ2-7 proteins supply the regions before and after the CDR3; the full variable domain is: DGGITQSPKYLFRKEGQNVTLSCEQNLNHDAMYWYRQDPGQGLRLIYYSQIVNDFQKGDIAEGYSVSREKKESFPLTVTSAQKNPTAFYLCASSTAGVDYEQYFGPGTRLTVT.